The 30 T cell receptor beta chains presented below share a single source sample, sequenced in a study of chemoradiotherapy in HPV16-positive cancers. TCRdb's copy holds only in-frame clones and misses some; the assay was immunoSEQ multiplex PCR. The sample lists about 14,000 clones, about 70% occurring once. The sample was taken from a patient who underwent chemoradiotherapy. Receptors were obtained from a human donor with HPV-associated anogenital cancer.

V and J are TRBV7-3 and TRBJ1-2, with D possibly being TRBD1 (5 bases). Germline V gives CDR1 SGHTA, CDR2 FQGTGA. The ends were cut back, 5 bases at V and 4 bases at J, with 20 bases in the middle. The CDR3 is 16 amino acids. CDR3 sequence (DNA): TGTGCCAGCAGCCCCAGCCTCCGGGGGAGAATCTATGGCTACACCTTC. Amino acid sequence: CASSPSLRGRIYGYTF.

This rearrangement joins TRBV7-6 to TRBJ1-3; unclear D gene. V gave up 2 bases and J gave up 4 bases, with 18 bases separating them. The CDR3 sequence is 17 residues long. Germline lookup yields CDR1 SGHVS and CDR2 FNYEAQ. The DNA of the CDR3 is TGTGCCAGCAGCTTACAACCTGCAGACCTATCCGGAAACACCATATATTTT. Translation: CASSLQPADLSGNTIYF.

CDR3 in DNA: TGTGCCAGCAGCTTGGATCTCAGTGGAGGGGAGCAGTACTTC. Translating it yields CASSLDLSGGEQYF. The chain couples TRBV5-4 to TRBJ2-7, with TRBD2 as a possible D gene (6 bases). Germline CDR1 reads SGHNT; CDR2 reads YYREEE (reference sequence). The CDR3 sequence is 14 residues long. V lost 0 bases to trimming and J lost 7 bases, with 14 bases between them.

This rearrangement joins TRBV9 to TRBJ2-5; D possibly matches TRBD1 or TRBD2 (5 bases each). V was clipped by 0 bases and J by 1 base, with 10 bases between them. Germline V gene data show CDR1 as SGDLS and CDR2 as YYNGEE. This CDR3 has 15 residues. The CDR3 here is CASSVEGRAQETQYF. CDR3 sequence (DNA): TGTGCCAGCAGCGTAGAGGGACGGGCCCAAGAGACCCAGTACTTC.

The chain recombines TRBV18 with TRBJ2-3; D remains ambiguous. The CDR3 runs to 12 residues. V was trimmed by 3 bases and J by 6 bases, leaving 7 bases between them. The V gene's germline CDR1 is KGHSH and CDR2 LQKENI. The CDR3 DNA reads TGTGCCAGCTCACCGAGGTTGGATACGCAGTATTTT. This codes for CASSPRLDTQYF.

The V gene is TRBV10-3, the J gene TRBJ1-1; D is unclear. The germline gives CDR1 ENHRY, CDR2 SYGVKD. Trimming cost V 8 bases and J 3 bases, with 13 bases left between them. The CDR3 has 13 amino acids. CDR3 amino acids: CAIGQESYTEAFF. Written as DNA, the CDR3 is TGTGCCATCGGCCAGGAATCGTACACTGAAGCTTTCTTT.

This clone is classed as medium-sized. The rearrangement joins TRBV13 to TRBJ2-3; D gene ambiguous. The germline V gene has CDR1 PRHDT and CDR2 FYEKMQ (reference sequence). V lost 0 bases to trimming and J lost 10 bases, with 5 bases between them. The CDR3 totals 11 residues. The CDR3, as DNA: TGTGCCAGCAGCTTAGGTCCCCCGCAGTATTTT. Protein sequence: CASSLGPPQYF.

V usage is TRBV27 and J usage is TRBJ1-1, with D unresolved. This CDR3 has 11 amino acids. Germline-derived CDR1 and CDR2 are MNHEY and SMNVEV (reference sequence). The ends were cut back, 3 bases at V and 7 bases at J, with 6 bases in the middle. The CDR3 coding sequence is TGTGCCAGCAGTTTGGGGAGTGAAGCTTTCTTT. This gives the protein CASSLGSEAFF.

The gene calls are TRBV6-5 and TRBJ2-7; D ambiguous. V was clipped by 0 bases and J by 3 bases, with 9 bases between them. The CDR3 is made up of 14 amino acids. Looked up from germline, CDR1 is MNHEY and CDR2 is SVGAGI. CDR3 loop: CASSYSVLGYEQYF. CDR3 coding DNA: TGTGCCAGCAGTTACTCGGTGTTGGGCTACGAGCAGTACTTC.

The chain joins TRBV11-2 to TRBJ2-5; either TRBD1 or TRBD2 may supply D (6 bases each). Trimming stripped 0 bases from V and 6 bases from J, with 17 bases between. The germline V gene has CDR1 SGHAT and CDR2 FQNNGV. The CDR3 runs to 16 residues. DNA for the CDR3: TGTGCCAGCAGCTTAGAGGAGGGGGGCAAAATAAAGACCCAGTACTTC. Amino acids: CASSLEEGGKIKTQYF.

This clone was found once. V and J are TRBV10-3 and TRBJ2-3; TRBD2 matches 9 bases. V was clipped by 2 bases and J by 6 bases; unmatched bases: 6. Germline values: CDR1 ENHRY, CDR2 SYGVKD. The CDR3 runs 15 residues. Here the CDR3 reads CAISEGTSKGDTQYF. The CDR3 coding sequence is TGTGCCATCAGTGAGGGGACTAGCAAGGGGGATACGCAGTATTTT.

CDR3 DNA: TGCAGCGTTGACTCCGGAGCTGGGGCCAACGTCCTGACTTTC. This codes for CSVDSGAGANVLTF. The chain uses TRBV29-1 and TRBJ2-6, with D hard to call. CDR1 and CDR2 from the germline V gene are SQVTM and ANQGSEA. The CDR3 is made up of 14 amino acids. V was clipped by 3 bases and J by 2 bases, with 8 bases between them. The whole variable domain, remainder taken from reference TRBV29-1 and TRBJ2-6, is SAVISQKPSRDICQRGTSLTIQCQVDSQVTMMFWYRQQPGQSLTLIATANQGSEATYESGFVIDKFPISRPNLTFSTLTVSNMSPEDSSIYLCSVDSGAGANVLTFGAGSRLTVL.

This clone was observed a handful of times. This chain joins TRBV7-6 and TRBJ2-7; maybe TRBD1 (5 bases). This CDR3 region has 12 residues. Per germline, CDR1 SGHVS and CDR2 FNYEAQ. Trimming cost V 2 bases and J 4 bases, with 6 bases left between them. The chain's CDR3 is CASSLPGYEQYF. The CDR3 nucleotides are TGTGCCAGCAGCTTACCAGGGTACGAGCAGTACTTC.

V usage is TRBV2 and J usage is TRBJ2-7, with D unresolved. This CDR3 has 12 residues. Germline values: CDR1 SNHLY, CDR2 FYNNEI. Trimming removed 4 bases at V and 3 bases at J, with 7 bases between. CDR3 loop: CASSGFYYEQYF. In DNA, the CDR3 is TGTGCCAGCAGTGGGTTCTACTACGAGCAGTACTTC.

The CDR3 protein is CASSAARDTEQYF. The CDR3, as DNA: TGTGCCAGTAGTGCCGCCCGGGACACCGAGCAGTACTTC. V and J are TRBV19 and TRBJ2-7; a possible D gene is TRBD1 (6 bases). This CDR3 is 13 amino acids long. In germline, CDR1 is LNHDA, CDR2 SQIVND (reference sequence). Trimming took 5 bases from V and 6 from J, leaving 14 bases between them.

The chain has TRBV2 and TRBJ2-7; 8 bases align to TRBD1. V lost 7 bases, J lost 2 bases, and 19 bases stayed unmatched. The CDR3 runs 18 residues. Germline CDR1 reads SNHLY; CDR2 reads FYNNEI. Written as DNA, the CDR3 is TGTGCCAGCAATCCCCCCGGACAGGGTAAAGCCGAACCCTACGAGCAGTACTTC. Translation: CASNPPGQGKAEPYEQYF.

V and J are TRBV15 and TRBJ2-7; possibly TRBD1 for D (5 bases). V was trimmed by 1 base and J by 7 bases, leaving 17 bases between them. The germline V gene has CDR1 LNHNV and CDR2 YYDKDF (reference sequence). The CDR3 totals 15 residues. CDR3 protein: CATSRGGVRASEQYF. Written as DNA, the CDR3 is TGTGCCACCAGCAGAGGGGGCGTAAGGGCGTCAGAGCAGTACTTC.

The genes are TRBV7-2 and TRBJ2-5, with a weak D call TRBD2 (6 bases). Per the germline V gene, CDR1 is SGHTA and CDR2 is FQGNSA. The CDR3 totals 16 residues. V was clipped by 5 bases and J by 4 bases, with 20 bases between them. CDR3 sequence (DNA): TGTGCCAGCAGCGGCCGAGGGCTAGCGTGGGGAGAGACCCAGTACTTC. The encoded protein is CASSGRGLAWGETQYF.

J is TRBJ2-7 and V is TRBV21-1. TRBV21-1 is a listed pseudogene. The CDR3 runs 11 residues. In DNA form, the CDR3 reads TGTGCCAGCAGCAAGGGGTCCGAGCAGTACTTC. This codes for CASSKGSEQYF.

V gene TRBV19 combines with J gene TRBJ1-1; D is undetermined. Germline CDR1 and CDR2: LNHDA and SQIVND (reference sequence). V lost 9 bases and J 5 bases, leaving 13 bases between the germline ends. The CDR3 length is 12 residues. As DNA, the CDR3 is TGTGCCAGCGGAAAATTAGAAACTGAAGCTTTCTTT. The encoded protein is CASGKLETEAFF. Complete variable domain (other parts from reference TRBV19 and TRBJ1-1): DGGITQSPKYLFRKEGQNVTLSCEQNLNHDAMYWYRQDPGQGLRLIYYSQIVNDFQKGDIAEGYSVSREKKESFPLTVTSAQKNPTAFYLCASGKLETEAFFGQGTRLTVV.

The chain couples TRBV30 to TRBJ1-2; D might be TRBD1 (6 bases). V was clipped by 7 bases and J by 4 bases, with 22 bases between them. CDR1 and CDR2 from the germline V gene are GTSNPN and SVGIG (reference sequence). This CDR3 contains 15 residues. This CDR3 is CASLNWGRSSYGYTF. CDR3 nucleotides: TGTGCCTCCTTGAACTGGGGGCGATCGAGCTATGGCTACACCTTC. Using reference TRBV30 and TRBJ1-2 for the parts outside the CDR3, the full variable domain is SQTIHQWPATLVQPVGSPLSLECTVEGTSNPNLYWYRQAAGRGLQLLFYSVGIGQISSEVPQNLSASRPQDRQFILSSKKLLLSDSGFYLCASLNWGRSSYGYTFGSGTRLTVV.

V usage is TRBV27 and J usage is TRBJ2-3, with D hard to call. The CDR3 is 15 amino acids. V was shortened by 2 bases and J by 3 bases, with 12 bases between the two germline ends. CDR1 and CDR2 from the germline V gene are MNHEY and SMNVEV (reference sequence). The CDR3 nucleotides are TGTGCCAGCAGTTTAGCACCCCACTTAACAGATACGCAGTATTTT. Protein product: CASSLAPHLTDTQYF.

The rearrangement links TRBV7-6 to TRBJ1-4; 10 nucleotides match TRBD1. Germline loops: CDR1 SGHVS, CDR2 FNYEAQ. There are 17 residues in the CDR3. Unmatched junction bases numbered 9, after V lost 3 bases and J lost 5 bases. Written as DNA, the CDR3 is TGTGCCAGCAGCTTTCGGGACAGGGGATTATTAAATGAAAAACTGTTTTTT. This encodes CASSFRDRGLLNEKLFF.

The chain uses TRBV14 and TRBJ1-4, with a weak D call TRBD1 (5 bases). The CDR3 loop spans 19 amino acids. The germline gives CDR1 SGHDN, CDR2 FVKESK. V lost 4 bases and J 0 bases, leaving 21 bases between the germline ends. CDR3 sequence (DNA): TGTGCCAGCAGCCCCACCCCTATCGACAGTTTTTCAACTAATGAAAAACTGTTTTTT. Encoded protein: CASSPTPIDSFSTNEKLFF.

This clone has more than one count but fewer than ten. The rearrangement uses TRBV21-1 and TRBJ1-5; TRBD1 is taken as the D call from the table, unchecked against the DNA. TRBV21-1 is a pseudogene segment. The CDR3 length is 16 residues. The CDR3 protein is CASSKESQLRYQPQHF. The DNA of the CDR3 is TGTGCCAGCAGCAAAGAGTCACAGCTACGATACCAGCCCCAGCATTTT.

This sequence joins TRBV7-6 and TRBJ1-4; TRBD1 aligns across 10 bases. J gave up 8 bases and V 5 bases, and 5 bases lay outside the gene matches. CDR3 length equals 14 residues. CDR1 is SGHVS and CDR2 is FNYEAQ in the germline V gene. CDR3 nucleotides: TGTGCCAGCAGCCGGGGACAGGGGAGAGAAAAACTGTTTTTT. It encodes CASSRGQGREKLFF.

This clone was observed a handful of times. The chain employs TRBV6-1 and TRBJ2-2; no clear D gene. The germline V and J ends were trimmed by 7 bases and 0 bases, with 9 bases remaining between them. Germline lookup yields CDR1 MNHNS and CDR2 SASEGT. This CDR3 spans 14 amino acids. The CDR3 here is CASNGQTNTGELFF. In DNA, the CDR3 is TGTGCCAGCAACGGGCAGACGAACACCGGGGAGCTGTTTTTT.

The chain employs TRBV5-1 and TRBJ1-1; 8 nucleotides agree with TRBD1. The V segment lost 4 bases and the J segment 11 bases; nucleotides outside the gene matches: 13. There are 14 residues in the CDR3. CDR1 is SGHRS, CDR2 YFSETQ, per germline. CDR3 amino acids: CASSTDTGQGGAFF. The DNA of the CDR3 is TGCGCCAGCAGCACCGACACCGGACAGGGTGGCGCTTTCTTT.

CDR3 in DNA: TGTGCCAGCACCCAGACAGGGTTGGGTGAGCAGTTCTTC. It specifies CASTQTGLGEQFF. The chain combines TRBV6-6 with TRBJ2-1; 7 bases are a match to TRBD1. Germline V gene sequence: CDR1 MNHNY, CDR2 SVGAGI (reference sequence). The ends lost 7 bases at V and 9 bases at J; junction bases unmatched: 9. The CDR3 is made up of 13 amino acids.

The V and J genes are TRBV7-8 and TRBJ2-7, with 9 bases identical to TRBD2. This CDR3 is 14 amino acids long. In germline, CDR1 is SGHVS, CDR2 FQNEAQ. The J segment lost 2 bases and the V segment lost 5 bases, leaving 4 bases of the junction unmatched. The CDR3: CASSPGLAAYEQYF. CDR3 in DNA: TGTGCCAGCAGCCCGGGACTAGCAGCCTACGAGCAGTACTTC.